This is a list of T cell receptor beta chains from one sample in a study of T cells after yellow fever vaccination. TCRdb fed the 5' RACE reads into MiXCR, producing one record per CDR3 protein. The repertoire holds approximately 300,000 distinct CDR3 sequences, around 13% seen once, with roughly 0.5% in the top ten. The material was CD4+ T cells sorted from PBMCs, obtained 45 days after the yellow fever booster vaccination. The receptors here all came from a man aged 25-40 years who received the YFV17D yellow fever vaccine. Each CDR3 is given with its conserved first and last residue. D genes are given only for firm matches. For some rows the clone size is stated as once, few or many, or as a class when expanded; others skip it.

D	J	V	size	CDR3	DNA
NA	TRBJ2-7	TRBV20-1	many	CSARTGAYEQYF	TGCAGTGCTCGGACGGGAGCCTACGAGCAGTACTTC
NA	TRBJ2-2	TRBV20-1	few	CSARGRRSNTGELFF	TGCAGTGCTAGAGGACGGCGGTCGAACACCGGGGAGCTGTTTTTT
NA	TRBJ1-1	TRBV20-1	many	CSARAGALNTEAFF	TGCAGTGCTAGAGCGGGAGCATTGAACACTGAAGCTTTCTTT
TRBD1	TRBJ1-6	TRBV7-6	NA	CASSLGGQSNSPLHF	TGTGCCAGCAGCTTAGGGGGACAGAGCAATTCACCCCTCCACTTT
NA	TRBJ2-5	TRBV29-1	NA	CSVPRLDWGLQETQYF	TGCAGCGTCCCTAGACTCGACTGGGGGCTCCAAGAGACCCAGTACTTC
NA	TRBJ2-2	TRBV27	many	CASSPTNTGELFF	TGTGCCAGCTCACCAACGAACACCGGGGAGCTGTTTTTT
NA	TRBJ2-1	TRBV5-1	many	CASASGTSTYNEQFF	TGCGCCAGCGCCTCCGGGACTTCCACTTACAATGAGCAGTTCTTC
TRBD1	TRBJ2-7	TRBV9	NA	CASSVTGGGYEQYF	TGTGCCAGCAGCGTCACAGGGGGCGGATACGAGCAGTACTTC
NA	TRBJ2-5	TRBV27	NA	CASSFRTPETQYF	TGTGCCAGCAGTTTTAGGACCCCAGAGACCCAGTACTTC
TRBD2	TRBJ2-1	TRBV20-1	NA	CSARGLAEYNEQFF	TGCAGTGCTAGAGGGCTAGCGGAATACAATGAGCAGTTCTTC
NA	TRBJ2-3	TRBV29-1	few	CSVEISVSTDTQYF	TGCAGCGTTGAAATTAGCGTCAGCACAGATACGCAGTATTTT
NA	TRBJ2-7	TRBV12-3/TRBV12-4	many	CASSLYYEQYF	TGTGCCAGCAGTTTATACTACGAGCAGTACTTC
TRBD2	TRBJ2-1	TRBV18	once	CASSPTTGPLAGGNNEQFF	TGTGCCAGCTCTCCTACGACAGGACCTCTTGCGGGAGGCAACAATGAGCAGTTCTTC
NA	TRBJ1-2	TRBV20-1	many	CSARRSGHHYGYTF	TGCAGTGCTAGACGTTCGGGACACCACTATGGCTACACCTTC
TRBD1	TRBJ2-1	TRBV6-1	NA	CASRKTGVGVNEQFF	TGTGCCAGCAGAAAGACAGGGGTTGGCGTAAATGAGCAGTTCTTC
TRBD1	TRBJ2-7	TRBV29-1	few	CSVTRDRGREQYF	TGCAGCGTAACCCGGGACAGGGGGCGCGAGCAGTACTTC
NA	TRBJ2-3	TRBV24-1	few	CATSSRDFTDTQYF	TGTGCCACCAGTTCAAGGGACTTCACAGATACGCAGTATTTT
NA	TRBJ2-3	TRBV9	NA	CASSAQGGYTTDTQYF	TGTGCCAGCAGCGCCCAGGGGGGGTATACCACAGATACGCAGTATTTT
NA	TRBJ2-1	TRBV7-8	NA	CASSLEQRANEQFF	TGTGCCAGCAGCTTAGAACAGCGGGCAAATGAGCAGTTCTTC
NA	TRBJ2-7	TRBV19	few	CASANSQTYEQYF	TGTGCCAGCGCGAACAGCCAGACCTACGAGCAGTACTTC
NA	TRBJ2-1	TRBV28	NA	CASSTPPGAGNEQFF	TGTGCCAGCAGTACCCCCCCGGGGGCCGGCAATGAGCAGTTCTTC
NA	TRBJ2-1	TRBV3-1	NA	CASNLGKGSEQFF	TGTGCCAGCAACCTCGGGAAAGGATCGGAGCAGTTCTTC
NA	TRBJ2-7	TRBV20-1	NA	CSARVAASSYEQYF	TGCAGTGCTAGAGTTGCAGCGTCCTCCTACGAGCAGTACTTC
TRBD1	TRBJ2-7	TRBV5-4	NA	CASSPRRDRFYEQYF	TGTGCCAGCAGCCCCCGCCGGGACAGATTTTACGAGCAGTACTTC
TRBD1	TRBJ2-1	TRBV6-1	few	CASSTPRQGSNEQFF	TGTGCCAGCAGTACCCCCCGACAGGGAAGTAATGAGCAGTTCTTC